The present T cell receptor beta chain was sequenced within a study of OX40 agonist ivuxolimab in advanced cancers. Study observations and caveats: At 0.1-3.0 mg/kg, partial responders had clonal expansion among the lowest observed.

Comment on this clone: Its matching antigen is unknown.

Germline V gene lookup returns CDR1 KGHSH and CDR2 LQKENI. The germline V and J ends were trimmed by 5 bases and 8 bases, with 19 bases remaining between them. The CDR3 is 15 amino acids. Sequenced by immunoSEQ multiplex PCR; TCRdb stores in-frame clones only, minus some. The sample consists of roughly 79,000 clones, 92% of them appearing once. This chain links TRBV18 with TRBJ2-1, with a tentative D call TRBD2 (8 bases). The TCR sequence derives from an adult with an advanced solid tumor such as melanoma, head and neck, liver or kidney cancer. Source: CD4+ or CD8+ T cells sorted from blood, taken in a trial of the OX40 agonist ivuxolimab. CDR3 sequence reads: CASSSNRGAGDEQFF. CDR3 DNA sequence: TGTGCCAGCTCAAGCAACAGGGGAGCGGGAGATGAGCAGTTCTTC.